The entry below describes one T cell receptor (beta chain). The antigen remains undetermined. The sample comes from a study of fetal regulatory T cell absence and autoimmunity. Study as a whole: The IPEX patients lacked clinical diabetes but had exocrine pancreas autoimmunity.

The V gene lost 6 bases and the J gene lost 4 bases, with 15 bases spanning the gap. The CDR3 is 14 amino acids. CDR1 is MNHNS, CDR2 SASEGT, per germline. Assay: immunoSEQ multiplex PCR; the TCRdb copy retains only in-frame clones and omits some. The sample gives just over 45,000 clones, about four fifths of which show up once; about 0.41% is in the top ten. General study results and limits: Antigen-driven pancreatic autoimmunity before birth in IPEX was inferred from oligoclonal enrichment. Compared with cord blood, pancreas showed oligoclonal TCR enrichment, some clones over 95-fold.

The sequence came from a newborn boy with IPEX syndrome. The chain is built from TRBV6-1 and TRBJ1-2; D perhaps matches TRBD1 (6 bases). Material for sequencing was cord blood. The CDR3 loop reads CASSTLRGAYGYTF. The DNA of the CDR3 is TGTGCCAGCAGCACCCTCAGGGGAGCCTATGGCTACACCTTC.